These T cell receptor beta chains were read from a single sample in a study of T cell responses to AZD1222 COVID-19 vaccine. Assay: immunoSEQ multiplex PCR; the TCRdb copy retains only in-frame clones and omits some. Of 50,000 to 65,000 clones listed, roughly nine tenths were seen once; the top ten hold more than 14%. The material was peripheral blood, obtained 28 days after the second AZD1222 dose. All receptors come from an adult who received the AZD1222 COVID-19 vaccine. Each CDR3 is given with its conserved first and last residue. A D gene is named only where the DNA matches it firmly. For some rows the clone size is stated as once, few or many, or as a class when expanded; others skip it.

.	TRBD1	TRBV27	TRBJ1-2	CASSWDRGDYGYTF	TGTGCCAGCAGTTGGGACAGGGGGGACTATGGCTACACCTTC
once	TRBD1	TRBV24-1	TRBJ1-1	CATREGQQNTEAFF	TGTGCCACCAGAGAGGGACAGCAGAACACTGAAGCTTTCTTT
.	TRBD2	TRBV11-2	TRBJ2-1	CASSLGLAGEEQFF	TGTGCCAGCAGCTTAGGGCTAGCGGGAGAGGAGCAGTTCTTC
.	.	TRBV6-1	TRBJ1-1	CASSEPGSVSEAFF	TGTGCCAGCAGTGAACCAGGGTCGGTCTCTGAAGCTTTCTTT
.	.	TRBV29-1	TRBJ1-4	CSVEVGGAGEKLFF	TGCAGCGTTGAAGTTGGAGGGGCTGGGGAAAAACTGTTTTTT
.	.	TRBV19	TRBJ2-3	CASSDTRALRTDTQYF	TGTGCCAGTAGTGATACCCGGGCCCTACGCACAGATACGCAGTATTTT
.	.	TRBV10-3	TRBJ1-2	CAISESGSNYGYTF	TGTGCCATCAGTGAGTCCGGCAGTAACTATGGCTACACCTTC
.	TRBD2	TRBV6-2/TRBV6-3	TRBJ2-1	CASSPRGLAVDNEQFF	TGTGCCAGCAGCCCCAGGGGACTAGCGGTTGACAATGAGCAGTTCTTC
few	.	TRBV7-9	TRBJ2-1	CASSSTDTSGYNEQFF	TGTGCCAGCAGCTCTACCGACACCTCCGGGTACAATGAGCAGTTCTTC
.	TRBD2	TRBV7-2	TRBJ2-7	CASSFRLAGVEQYF	TGTGCCAGCAGCTTCCGACTAGCGGGAGTTGAGCAGTACTTC
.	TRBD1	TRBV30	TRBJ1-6	CAWSLDHPGQGLALLHF	TGTGCCTGGAGTCTAGATCACCCGGGACAGGGTCTTGCCCTCCTCCACTTT
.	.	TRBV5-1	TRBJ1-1	CASSLAGPQNTEAFF	TGCGCCAGCAGCTTGGCGGGGCCTCAGAACACTGAAGCTTTCTTT
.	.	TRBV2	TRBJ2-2	CASSATDLANTGELFF	TGTGCCAGCAGTGCGACGGACCTTGCGAACACCGGGGAGCTGTTTTTT
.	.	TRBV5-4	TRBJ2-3	CASTSLGRFTDTQYF	TGTGCCAGCACCTCCCTTGGCAGATTCACAGATACGCAGTATTTT
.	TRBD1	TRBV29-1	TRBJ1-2	CSVTQGSAGYGYTF	TGCAGCGTGACACAGGGGTCCGCGGGCTATGGCTACACCTTC
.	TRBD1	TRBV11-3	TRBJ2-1	CASSPNRGRNEQFF	TGTGCCAGCAGCCCGAACAGGGGGCGGAATGAGCAGTTCTTC
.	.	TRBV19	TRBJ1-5	CASSPRNQPQHF	TGTGCCAGTAGCCCACGGAATCAGCCCCAGCATTTT
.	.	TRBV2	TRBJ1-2	CASSEANYGYTF	TGTGCCAGCAGTGAAGCAAACTATGGCTACACCTTC
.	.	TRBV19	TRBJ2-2	CASSLQGNTGELFF	TGTGCCAGTAGTCTTCAGGGGAACACCGGGGAGCTGTTTTTT
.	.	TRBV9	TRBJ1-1	CASSVPDGNTEAFF	TGTGCCAGCAGCGTACCGGACGGGAACACTGAAGCTTTCTTT
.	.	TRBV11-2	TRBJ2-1	CASSLSGDGGDEQFF	TGTGCCAGCAGCTTATCTGGAGATGGGGGCGATGAGCAGTTCTTC
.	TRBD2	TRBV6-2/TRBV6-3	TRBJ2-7	CASSSSGRSHEQYF	TGTGCCAGCAGTTCTAGCGGGAGGTCCCACGAGCAGTACTTC
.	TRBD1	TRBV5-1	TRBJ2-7	CASSWAGTGSDEQYF	TGCGCCAGCAGCTGGGCCGGGACAGGGTCCGACGAGCAGTACTTC
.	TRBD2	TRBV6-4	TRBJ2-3	CASSERLAGSTQYF	TGTGCCAGCAGTGAGCGGCTAGCGGGAAGTACGCAGTATTTT
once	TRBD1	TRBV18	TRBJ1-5	CASSPGTDQPQHF	TGTGCCAGCTCCCCCGGGACAGATCAGCCCCAGCATTTT
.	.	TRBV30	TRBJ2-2	CAWKGRGELFF	TGTGCCTGGAAGGGCCGTGGAGAGCTGTTTTTT
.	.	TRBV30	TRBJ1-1	CAWSRANTEAFF	TGTGCCTGGTCTCGGGCGAACACTGAAGCTTTCTTT
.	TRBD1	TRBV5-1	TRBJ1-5	CASSSTGDGQPQHF	TGCGCCAGCAGCTCGACAGGGGATGGTCAGCCCCAGCATTTT
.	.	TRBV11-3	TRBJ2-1	CASTEGAEISSYNEQFF	TGTGCCAGCACCGAAGGGGCGGAAATTAGCTCCTACAATGAGCAGTTCTTC
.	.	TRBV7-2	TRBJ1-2	CASSFAIGYGYTF	TGTGCCAGCAGCTTCGCTATTGGCTATGGCTACACCTTC
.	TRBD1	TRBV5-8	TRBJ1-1	CASSRSGTGVREAFF	TGTGCCAGCAGCAGATCCGGGACAGGGGTCCGGGAAGCTTTCTTT
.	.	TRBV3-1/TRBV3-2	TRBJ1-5	CASSQDWGSGEPQHF	TGTGCCAGCAGCCAGGACTGGGGGTCGGGGGAGCCCCAGCATTTT
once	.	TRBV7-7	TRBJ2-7	CASSWTEEQYF	TGTGCCAGCAGCTGGACGGAGGAGCAGTACTTC
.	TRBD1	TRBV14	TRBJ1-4	CASSQGYQGAREKLFF	TGTGCCAGCAGCCAAGGATACCAGGGGGCACGGGAAAAACTGTTTTTT
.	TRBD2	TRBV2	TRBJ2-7	CASRPGLAGPYEQYF	TGTGCCAGCAGACCGGGACTAGCGGGGCCCTACGAGCAGTACTTC
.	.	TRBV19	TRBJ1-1	CASSTLNTEAFF	TGTGCCAGTAGCACTCTGAACACTGAAGCTTTCTTT
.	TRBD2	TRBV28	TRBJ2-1	CASSLITSGSRNEQFF	TGTGCCAGCAGTCTCATCACTAGCGGGAGTCGTAATGAGCAGTTCTTC
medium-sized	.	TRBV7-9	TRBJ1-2	CASSRFRGANYGYTF	TGTGCCAGCAGCCGCTTCCGGGGGGCTAACTATGGCTACACCTTC
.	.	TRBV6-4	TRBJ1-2	CARRARFGYTF	TGTGCCCGTCGCGCCCGGTTTGGCTACACCTTC
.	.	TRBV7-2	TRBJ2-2	CASSSLRAGELFF	TGTGCCAGCAGCTCACTTAGGGCCGGGGAGCTGTTTTTT
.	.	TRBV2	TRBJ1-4	CASSETAGLYEKLFF	TGTGCCAGCAGTGAAACCGCTGGGCTTTATGAAAAACTGTTTTTT
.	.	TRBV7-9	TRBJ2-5	CASSRTAQETQYF	TGTGCCAGCAGCCGGACGGCCCAAGAGACCCAGTACTTC
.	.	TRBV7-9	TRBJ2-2	CASSVPPGARANTGELFF	TGTGCCAGCAGCGTCCCCCCCGGCGCGAGGGCGAACACCGGGGAGCTGTTTTTT
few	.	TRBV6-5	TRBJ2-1	CASTPRDSYNEQFF	TGTGCCAGCACCCCTCGTGACTCCTACAATGAGCAGTTCTTC
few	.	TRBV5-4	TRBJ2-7	CASNRDLNSYEQYF	TGTGCCAGCAACCGGGACTTGAACTCCTACGAGCAGTACTTC